This TCR beta chain emerged from a study of cytomegalovirus exposure and HLA in healthy donors. Germline values: CDR1 SGHNT, CDR2 YYREEE (reference sequence). Trimming stripped 0 bases from V and 7 bases from J, with 13 bases between. This CDR3 comprises 15 residues. This clone has more than one count but fewer than ten. Its antigen is undetermined. Overall study findings and caveats: Most TCRs appeared rarely, but some public TCRs recurred in many donors. When presence/absence was analysed, sequencing depth was taken to be roughly uniform across donors. Upon later analysis, HLA-associated TCR beta chains proved more clonally expanded than other, equally common chains.

PCR amplification relied on 60 Vbeta primers (plus 13 Jbeta primers). Profiling relied on immunoSEQ multiplex PCR, and the TCRdb table lists in-frame clones only, not all of them. The data show over 110,000 clones, almost 85% seen once. Participants comprised healthy donors of bone marrow. Sequencing was carried out using PBMCs. V is TRBV5-4 and J is TRBJ1-4; the D is unclear. The clonotype comes from a woman aged 60-75 years in good health and CMV-seropositive. CDR3 residues: CASSLAGVRSEKLFF. In DNA form, the CDR3 reads TGTGCCAGCAGCTTGGCCGGGGTTAGGAGTGAAAAACTGTTTTTT.